This passage covers 16 T cell receptor beta chains from one sample sequenced in a study of blood T cell repertoires in COVID-19. The data were produced by immunoSEQ multiplex PCR, yet TCRdb's version contains in-frame clones alone and is incomplete. The sample holds about 62,000 clones; roughly 90% are singletons and the top ten take approximately 1.2%. The sequenced material came from peripheral blood. Receptor source: a woman of 80 years or more with acute or convalescent COVID-19.

The chain has TRBV7-2 and TRBJ2-1, with 10 bases lining up with TRBD2. The CDR3 is 18 amino acids. V shed 5 bases and J 7 bases; nucleotides not matched to a gene: 17. Per the germline V gene, CDR1 is SGHTA and CDR2 is FQGNSA. For the CDR3, the DNA is TGTGCCAGCAGCCCGCGACCCGGTGGGCTAGCGGGGGTGAATGAGCAGTTCTTC. This codes for CASSPRPGGLAGVNEQFF.

The chain uses TRBV19 and TRBJ2-3; tentatively, D is TRBD1 (6 bases). Per the germline V gene, CDR1 is LNHDA and CDR2 is SQIVND (reference sequence). The CDR3 covers 13 residues. V lost 8 bases to trimming and J lost 6 bases, with 15 bases between them. As DNA, the CDR3 is TGTGCCAGTTCTGGACAGCGAGCCGATACGCAGTATTTT. This codes for CASSGQRADTQYF.

V and J are TRBV28 and TRBJ2-1, with D possibly matching TRBD1 (6 bases). There are 17 residues in the CDR3. Trimming took off 4 bases at V and 3 bases at J, with 19 bases between the two ends. In germline, CDR1 is MDHEN, CDR2 SYDVKM. CDR3 sequence reads: CASSSLGARVYYNEQFF. The CDR3 bases are TGTGCCAGCAGTTCCCTGGGGGCCAGGGTATACTACAATGAGCAGTTCTTC.

The V gene is TRBV4-2, the J gene TRBJ1-4; D ambiguous. The V gene's germline CDR1 is LGHNA and CDR2 YNFKEQ. Trimming took 0 bases from V and 5 from J, leaving 10 bases between them. The CDR3 runs to 15 residues. The chain's CDR3 is CASSQDPGANEKLFF. The CDR3, as DNA: TGTGCCAGCAGCCAAGACCCGGGTGCAAATGAAAAACTGTTTTTT.

The V gene is TRBV3-1 (or the pseudogene TRBV3-2), the J gene TRBJ2-7; a weak D match, TRBD1 (6 bases). The V and J ends lost 4 bases and 0 bases respectively, with 10 bases between them. Germline lookup yields CDR1 LGHDT and CDR2 YNNKEL (reference sequence). This CDR3 spans 14 amino acids. The CDR3 region is CASSPYRDSYEQYF. CDR3 nucleotide sequence: TGTGCCAGCAGCCCGTACAGGGACTCCTACGAGCAGTACTTC.

In its sample, this clone was seen a few times. V is TRBV6-5 and J is TRBJ1-2; 7 nucleotides line up with TRBD1. The germline CDR1 and CDR2 sequences are MNHEY and SVGAGI. Trimming at V came to 7 bases and at J to 2 bases, leaving 10 bases not matched to a gene. This CDR3 contains 15 residues. The CDR3 sequence is CASTPRRGQNYGYTF. The CDR3 bases are TGTGCCAGCACTCCCCGGAGGGGACAGAACTATGGCTACACCTTC.

The rearrangement joins TRBV30 to TRBJ1-1, with D perhaps matching TRBD1 (5 bases). The germline CDR1 and CDR2 sequences are GTSNPN and SVGIG (reference sequence). The V gene lost 4 bases and the J gene lost 0 bases, with 12 bases spanning the gap. The CDR3 length is 14 residues. The CDR3 spells CAWKPTGVNTEAFF. The CDR3 bases are TGTGCCTGGAAACCGACGGGGGTGAACACTGAAGCTTTCTTT.

This rearrangement joins TRBV5-1 to TRBJ2-2, with a possible D match to TRBD2 (5 bases). The CDR3 runs to 14 residues. The ends were cut back, 5 bases at V and 2 bases at J, with 10 bases in the middle. Germline CDR1 reads SGHRS; CDR2 reads YFSETQ. The CDR3 is CASSWGANTGELFF. The CDR3 DNA follows: TGCGCCAGCAGTTGGGGAGCTAACACCGGGGAGCTGTTTTTT.

The count of this clone is one. The chain joins TRBV29-1 to TRBJ2-7, with 10 bases identical to TRBD1. With 4 bases clipped from V and 0 bases from J, the junction kept 3 bases outside the gene matches. The germline V gene has CDR1 SQVTM and CDR2 ANQGSEA. The CDR3 totals 14 residues. CDR3 sequence: CSVARDRGSYEQYF. The CDR3 DNA reads as TGCAGCGTTGCCCGGGACAGGGGCTCCTACGAGCAGTACTTC.

The chain combines TRBV7-2 with TRBJ2-2; TRBD2 is a possible D gene (5 bases). This CDR3 contains 16 residues. V was shortened by 1 base and J by 1 base, with 10 bases between the two germline ends. The germline gives CDR1 SGHTA, CDR2 FQGNSA. CDR3 in amino acids: CASSLGGIRNTGELFF. In nucleotides, the CDR3 is TGTGCCAGCAGCTTAGGAGGGATACGGAACACCGGGGAGCTGTTTTTT.

The rearrangement joins TRBV7-2 to TRBJ2-3; no firm D call. The V end was cut by 2 bases, the J end by 10 bases, with 13 bases between. The germline CDR1 and CDR2 sequences are SGHTA and FQGNSA. This CDR3 has 13 residues. The CDR3 DNA sequence: TGTGCCAGCAGCTTATCAAACTCCCCTGCGCAGTATTTT. Protein product: CASSLSNSPAQYF.

As concerns this clone: The germline gene is not matched at one end of the junction; a read error may be the cause. V is TRBV30 and J is TRBJ1-5; D not resolved. The CDR3 has 14 residues. Germline loops: CDR1 GTSNPN, CDR2 SVGIG (reference sequence). The CDR3, as DNA: TGTGCCTGGAGCCACGGGAGCCCCAATCAGCACCAGCATTTT. Translation gives CAWSHGSPNQHQHF.

This clone has just one count. The rearrangement links TRBV5-5 to TRBJ2-1; TRBD2 aligns across 12 bases. The CDR3 is 16 residues long. V lost 3 bases to trimming and J lost 0 bases; unmatched junction nucleotides: 1. Per germline, CDR1 SGHKS and CDR2 YYEKEE (reference sequence). CDR3 sequence reads: CASSSGLAGSYNEQFF. The DNA of the CDR3 is TGTGCCAGCAGCTCGGGACTAGCGGGCTCCTACAATGAGCAGTTCTTC.

The chain employs TRBV12-3 or TRBV12-4 and TRBJ1-1; D might be TRBD1 (5 bases). The CDR3 loop spans 13 amino acids. V was pared by 6 bases and J by 4 bases, with 12 bases between. The CDR3 bases are TGTGCCAGCAGCATCCTGGGGGGCACTGAAGCTTTCTTT. Translation: CASSILGGTEAFF.

The genes are TRBV9 and TRBJ2-2; 9 bases are shared with TRBD1. The CDR3 spans 13 residues. Germline V CDR1 and CDR2: SGDLS, YYNGEE. The V segment lost 10 bases and the J segment 5 bases; nucleotides outside the gene matches: 6. The CDR3 is CAGGTGTTGELFF. CDR3 DNA sequence: TGTGCCGGCGGGACAGGGACAACCGGGGAGCTGTTTTTT.

This clone was seen once. The chain employs TRBV10-3 and TRBJ1-1; a possible D gene is TRBD1 (5 bases). V shed 10 bases and J shed 3 bases, with 18 bases lying between them. Germline values: CDR1 ENHRY, CDR2 SYGVKD. The CDR3 has 14 amino acids. Written as DNA, the CDR3 is TGTGCCACCGCACCACAGGACTACTACACTGAAGCTTTCTTT. Its protein product is CATAPQDYYTEAFF.